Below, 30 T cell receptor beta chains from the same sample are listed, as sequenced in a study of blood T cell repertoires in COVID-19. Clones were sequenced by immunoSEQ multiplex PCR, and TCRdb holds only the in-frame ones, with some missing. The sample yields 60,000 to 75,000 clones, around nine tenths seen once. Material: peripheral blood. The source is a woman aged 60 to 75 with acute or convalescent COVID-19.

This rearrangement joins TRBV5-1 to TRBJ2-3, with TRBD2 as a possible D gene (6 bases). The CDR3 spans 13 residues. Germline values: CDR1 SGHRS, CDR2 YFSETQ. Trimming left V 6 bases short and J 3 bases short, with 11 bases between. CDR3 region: CASTPGGTDTQYF. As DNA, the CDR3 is TGCGCCAGCACACCCGGGGGAACAGATACGCAGTATTTT.

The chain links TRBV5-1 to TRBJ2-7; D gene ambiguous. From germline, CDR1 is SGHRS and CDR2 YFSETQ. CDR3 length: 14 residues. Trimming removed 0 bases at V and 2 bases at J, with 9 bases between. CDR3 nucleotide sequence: TGCGCCAGCAGCTTGGCTCCAGGTACCTACGAGCAGTACTTC. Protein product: CASSLAPGTYEQYF.

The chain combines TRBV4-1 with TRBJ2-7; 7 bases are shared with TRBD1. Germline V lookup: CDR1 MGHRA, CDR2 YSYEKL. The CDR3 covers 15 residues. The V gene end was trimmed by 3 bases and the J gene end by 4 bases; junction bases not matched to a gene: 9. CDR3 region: CASSQTVTGVYEQYF. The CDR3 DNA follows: TGCGCCAGCAGCCAGACAGTCACAGGGGTGTACGAGCAGTACTTC.

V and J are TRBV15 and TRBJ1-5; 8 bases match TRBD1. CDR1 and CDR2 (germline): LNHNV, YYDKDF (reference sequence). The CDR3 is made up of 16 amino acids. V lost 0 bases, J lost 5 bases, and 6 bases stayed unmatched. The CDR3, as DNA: TGTGCCACCAGCAGAGACGGACAGGGAACTTATCAGCCCCAGCATTTT. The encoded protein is CATSRDGQGTYQPQHF.

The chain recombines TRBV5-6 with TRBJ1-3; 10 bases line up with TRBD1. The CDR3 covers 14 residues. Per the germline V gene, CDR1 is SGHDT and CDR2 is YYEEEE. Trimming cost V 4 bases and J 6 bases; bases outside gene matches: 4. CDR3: CASSMGTGVNTIYF. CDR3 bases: TGTGCCAGCAGCATGGGGACAGGGGTAAACACCATATATTTT.

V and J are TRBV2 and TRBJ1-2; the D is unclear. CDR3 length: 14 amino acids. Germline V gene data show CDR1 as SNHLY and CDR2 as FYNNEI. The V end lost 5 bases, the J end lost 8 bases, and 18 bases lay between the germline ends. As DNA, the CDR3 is TGTGCCAGCAGTCCCCGGCGGGCGGAAGGGGGCTACACCTTC. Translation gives CASSPRRAEGGYTF.

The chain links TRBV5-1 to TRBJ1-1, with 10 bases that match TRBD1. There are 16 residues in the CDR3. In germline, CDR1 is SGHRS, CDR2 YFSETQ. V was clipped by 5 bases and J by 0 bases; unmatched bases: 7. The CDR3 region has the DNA TGCGCCAGCAGAATTGACAGGGGGCACATGAACACTGAAGCTTTCTTT. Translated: CASRIDRGHMNTEAFF.

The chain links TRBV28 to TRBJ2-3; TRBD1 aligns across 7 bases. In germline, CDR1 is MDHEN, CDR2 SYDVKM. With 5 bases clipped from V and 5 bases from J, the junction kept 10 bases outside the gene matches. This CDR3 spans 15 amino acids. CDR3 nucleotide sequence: TGTGCCAGCAGTCCTAGGACAGGTTCCTTAGATACGCAGTATTTT. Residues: CASSPRTGSLDTQYF.

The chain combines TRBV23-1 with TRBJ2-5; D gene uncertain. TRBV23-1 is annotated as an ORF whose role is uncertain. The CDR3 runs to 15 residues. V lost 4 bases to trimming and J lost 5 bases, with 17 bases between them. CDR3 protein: CASSLAGCREETQYF. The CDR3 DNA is TGCGCCAGCAGTCTCGCCGGGTGCCGTGAGGAGACCCAGTACTTC.

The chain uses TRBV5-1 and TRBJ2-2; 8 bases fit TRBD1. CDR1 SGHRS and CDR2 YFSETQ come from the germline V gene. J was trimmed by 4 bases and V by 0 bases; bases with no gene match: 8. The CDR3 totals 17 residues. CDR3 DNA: TGCGCCAGCAGCTTGGAGACAGGGGCCATGGGCACCGGGGAGCTGTTTTTT. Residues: CASSLETGAMGTGELFF.

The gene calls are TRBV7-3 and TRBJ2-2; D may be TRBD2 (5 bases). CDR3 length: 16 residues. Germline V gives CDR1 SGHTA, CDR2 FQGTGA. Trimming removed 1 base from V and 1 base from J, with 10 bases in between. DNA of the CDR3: TGTGCCAGCAGCTTAATGGCGGGCCGGAACACCGGGGAGCTGTTTTTT. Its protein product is CASSLMAGRNTGELFF.

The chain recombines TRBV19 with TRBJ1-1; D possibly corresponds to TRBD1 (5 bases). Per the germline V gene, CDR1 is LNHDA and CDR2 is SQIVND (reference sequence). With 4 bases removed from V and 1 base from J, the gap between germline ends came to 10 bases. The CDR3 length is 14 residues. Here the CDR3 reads CASSTGLRNTEAFF. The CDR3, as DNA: TGTGCCAGTAGTACAGGGTTGAGGAACACTGAAGCTTTCTTT.

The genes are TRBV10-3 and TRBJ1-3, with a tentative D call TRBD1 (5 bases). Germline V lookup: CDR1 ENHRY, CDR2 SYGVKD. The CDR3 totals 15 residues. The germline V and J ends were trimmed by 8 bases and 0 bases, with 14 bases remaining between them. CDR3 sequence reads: CAIGGQGDSGNTIYF. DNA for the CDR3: TGTGCCATCGGCGGTCAGGGCGACTCTGGAAACACCATATATTTT.

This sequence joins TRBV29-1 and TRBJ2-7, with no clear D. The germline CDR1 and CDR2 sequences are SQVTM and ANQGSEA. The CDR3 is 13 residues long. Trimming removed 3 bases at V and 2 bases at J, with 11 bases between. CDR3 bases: TGCAGCGTTGAGACTCCTGTGGCCTACGAGCAGTACTTC. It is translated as CSVETPVAYEQYF.

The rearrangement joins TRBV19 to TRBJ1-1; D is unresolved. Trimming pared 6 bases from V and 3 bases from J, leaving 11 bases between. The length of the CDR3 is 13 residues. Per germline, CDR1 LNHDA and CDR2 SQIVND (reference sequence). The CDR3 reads CASRNDIDTEAFF. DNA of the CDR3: TGTGCCAGTAGGAATGACATCGACACTGAAGCTTTCTTT.

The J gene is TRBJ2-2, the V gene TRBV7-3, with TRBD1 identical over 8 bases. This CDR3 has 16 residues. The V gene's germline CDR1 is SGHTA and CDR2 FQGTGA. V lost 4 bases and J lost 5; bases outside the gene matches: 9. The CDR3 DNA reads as TGTGCCAGCAGCTCCTCGAGGACAGGGAAAACCGGGGAGCTGTTTTTT. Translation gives CASSSSRTGKTGELFF.

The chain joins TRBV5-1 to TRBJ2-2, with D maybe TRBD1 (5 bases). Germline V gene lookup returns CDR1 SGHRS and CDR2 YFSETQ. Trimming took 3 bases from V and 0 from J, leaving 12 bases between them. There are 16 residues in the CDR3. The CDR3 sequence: CASSSDNAANTGELFF. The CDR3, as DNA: TGCGCCAGCAGCTCGGACAACGCTGCGAACACCGGGGAGCTGTTTTTT. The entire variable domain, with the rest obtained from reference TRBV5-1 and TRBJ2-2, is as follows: KAGVTQTPRYLIKTRGQQVTLSCSPISGHRSVSWYQQTPGQGLQFLFEYFSETQRNKGNFPGRFSGRQFSNSRSEMNVSTLELGDSALYLCASSSDNAANTGELFFGEGSRLTVL.

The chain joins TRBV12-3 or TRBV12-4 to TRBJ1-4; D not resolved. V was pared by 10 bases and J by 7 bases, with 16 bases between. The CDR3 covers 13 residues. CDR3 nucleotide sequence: TGTGCCATCGCGAGTGTGGGCGTTGAAAAACTGTTTTTT. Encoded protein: CAIASVGVEKLFF.

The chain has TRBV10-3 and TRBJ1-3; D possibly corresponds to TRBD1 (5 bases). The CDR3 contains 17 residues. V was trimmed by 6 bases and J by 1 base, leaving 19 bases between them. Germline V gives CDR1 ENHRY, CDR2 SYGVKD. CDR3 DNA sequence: TGTGCCATCAGCCTCCTGGGGGGGATGGCATCTGGAAACACCATATATTTT. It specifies CAISLLGGMASGNTIYF.

In DNA form, the CDR3 reads TGTGCCAGCAGTCGGACTAGCGGGGGATCCTACGAGCAGTACTTC. This codes for CASSRTSGGSYEQYF. The genes are TRBV6-5 and TRBJ2-7; 13 nucleotides match TRBD2. This CDR3 is 15 amino acids long. V shed 5 bases and J 1 base; nucleotides not matched to a gene: 2. Germline CDR1 and CDR2: MNHEY and SVGAGI.

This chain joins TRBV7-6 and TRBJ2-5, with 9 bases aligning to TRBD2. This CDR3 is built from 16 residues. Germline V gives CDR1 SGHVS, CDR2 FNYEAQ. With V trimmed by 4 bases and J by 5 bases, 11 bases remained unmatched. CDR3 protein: CASSSRGGQRGETQYF. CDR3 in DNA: TGTGCCAGCAGCTCGCGGGGGGGCCAACGAGGGGAGACCCAGTACTTC. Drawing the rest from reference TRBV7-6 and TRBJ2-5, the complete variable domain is GAGVSQSPRYKVTKRGQDVALRCDPISGHVSLYWYRQALGQGPEFLTYFNYEAQQDKSGLPNDRFSAERPEGSISTLTIQRTEQRDSAMYRCASSSRGGQRGETQYFGPGTRLLVL.

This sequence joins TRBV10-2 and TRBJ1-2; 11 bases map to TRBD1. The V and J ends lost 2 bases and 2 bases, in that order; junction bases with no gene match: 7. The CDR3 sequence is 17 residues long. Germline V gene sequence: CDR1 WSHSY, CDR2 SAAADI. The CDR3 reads CASSETPGDRGNYGYTF. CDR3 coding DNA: TGCGCCAGCAGTGAGACTCCGGGGGACAGGGGGAACTATGGCTACACCTTC.

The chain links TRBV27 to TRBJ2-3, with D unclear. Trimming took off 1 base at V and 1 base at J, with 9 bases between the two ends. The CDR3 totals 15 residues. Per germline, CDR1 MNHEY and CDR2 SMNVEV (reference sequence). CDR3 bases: TGTGCCAGCAGTTTATTCCAGGCCGGCACAGATACGCAGTATTTT. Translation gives CASSLFQAGTDTQYF.

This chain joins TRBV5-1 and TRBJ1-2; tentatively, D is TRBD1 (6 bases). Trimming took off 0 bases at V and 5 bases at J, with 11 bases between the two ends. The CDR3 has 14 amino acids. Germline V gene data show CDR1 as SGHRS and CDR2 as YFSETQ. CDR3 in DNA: TGCGCCAGCAGCTTGGGTGGCAGGGGTTATGGCTACACCTTC. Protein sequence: CASSLGGRGYGYTF.

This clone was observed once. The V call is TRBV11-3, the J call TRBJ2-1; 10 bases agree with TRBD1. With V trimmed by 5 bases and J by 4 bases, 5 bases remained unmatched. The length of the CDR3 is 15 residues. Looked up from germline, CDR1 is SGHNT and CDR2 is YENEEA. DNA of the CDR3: TGTGCCAGCAGCCCGCGGACAGGGGGTTACAATGAGCAGTTCTTC. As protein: CASSPRTGGYNEQFF.

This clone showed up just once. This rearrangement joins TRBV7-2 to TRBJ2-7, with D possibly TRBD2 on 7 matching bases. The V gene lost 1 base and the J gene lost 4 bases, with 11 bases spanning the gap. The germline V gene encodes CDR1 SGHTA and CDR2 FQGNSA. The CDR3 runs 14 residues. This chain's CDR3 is CASSLDGGAYEQYF. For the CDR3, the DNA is TGTGCCAGCAGCTTAGATGGGGGGGCTTACGAGCAGTACTTC.

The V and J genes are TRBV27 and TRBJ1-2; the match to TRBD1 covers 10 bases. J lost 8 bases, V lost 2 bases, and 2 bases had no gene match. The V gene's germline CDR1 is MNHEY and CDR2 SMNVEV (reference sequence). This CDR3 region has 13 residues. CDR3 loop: CASSLRDRGGYTF. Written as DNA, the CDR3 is TGTGCCAGCAGTTTAAGGGACAGGGGAGGCTACACCTTC.

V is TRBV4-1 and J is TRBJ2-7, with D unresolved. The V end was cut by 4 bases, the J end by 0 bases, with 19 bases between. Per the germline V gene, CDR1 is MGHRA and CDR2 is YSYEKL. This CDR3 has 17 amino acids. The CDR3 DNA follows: TGCGCCAGCAGCCGCGGCGCAGAAGGCCCGAGCTCCTACGAGCAGTACTTC. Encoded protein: CASSRGAEGPSSYEQYF.

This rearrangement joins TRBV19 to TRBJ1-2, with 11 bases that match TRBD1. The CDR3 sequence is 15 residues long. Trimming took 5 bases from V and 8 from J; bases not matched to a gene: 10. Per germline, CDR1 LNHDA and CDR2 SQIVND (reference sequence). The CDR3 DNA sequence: TGTGCCAGTAGTCCTCCCGGACAGGGGGCGCGGGGCTACACCTTC. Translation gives CASSPPGQGARGYTF.

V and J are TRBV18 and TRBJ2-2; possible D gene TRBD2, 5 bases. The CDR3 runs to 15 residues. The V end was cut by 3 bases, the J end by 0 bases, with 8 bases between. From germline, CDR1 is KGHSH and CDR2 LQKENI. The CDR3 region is CASSPDGANTGELFF. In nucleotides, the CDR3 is TGTGCCAGCTCACCGGACGGGGCGAACACCGGGGAGCTGTTTTTT.